This entry concerns a single TCR beta chain. The CDR3 length is 15 residues. J gave up 3 bases and V 5 bases, and 4 bases lay outside the gene matches. In germline, CDR1 is SNHLY, CDR2 FYNNEI. The data stem from a study of blood T cell repertoires in COVID-19. Generated by immunoSEQ multiplex PCR, the TCRdb table keeps only in-frame clones and is missing some. This table holds 150,000 to 200,000 clones, about 80% found once. This chain links TRBV2 with TRBJ2-6; TRBD2 agrees at 7 bases. The clonotype was recovered from a man in his fifties or sixties with acute or convalescent COVID-19. Source material: peripheral blood. CDR3 bases: TGTGCCAGCAGTCTGAGCGGGGTTGGGGCCAACGTCCTGACTTTC. The encoded protein is CASSLSGVGANVLTF.